These 18 T cell receptor beta chains were all obtained from the same sample, sequenced in a study of CD8 T cells in ankylosing spondylitis. Whole-study findings and limits: A TCR beta motif of fewer than 10 highly homologous variants seemed to mark ankylosing spondylitis blood.

These TCRs are of unknown antigen specificity. TCRdb called the 5' RACE reads again in MiXCR, with one record for every CDR3 protein. The repertoire has a few hundred thousand distinct CDR3 sequences, under 8.5% of them found once; the top ten carry roughly 15%. The sequencing sample was made of blood, either unsorted or a sorted T cell fraction (not recorded which). The receptors originated from a male donor with ankylosing spondylitis.

This clonotype was seen only a few times. The rearrangement links TRBV7-9 to TRBJ2-5; D is unresolved. V was trimmed by 0 bases and J by 11 bases, leaving 10 bases between them. The length of the CDR3 is 12 residues. Germline CDR1 reads SEHNR; CDR2 reads FQNEAQ (reference sequence). CDR3 in DNA: TGTGCCAGCAGCTTAGCAGAAATTGCTCAGTACTTC. Protein: CASSLAEIAQYF.

The CDR3 DNA reads as TGCAGTGCTAGGGACAGCGGGACGGGGAACTACGAGCAGTACTTC. It yields the protein CSARDSGTGNYEQYF. This chain connects TRBV20-1 to TRBJ2-7; TRBD2 might be the D (7 bases). This CDR3 is built from 15 residues. Trimming left V 3 bases short and J 3 bases short, with 18 bases between. Germline V CDR1 and CDR2: DFQATT, SNEGSKA (reference sequence).

There are many counts of this clonotype. The chain carries TRBV7-6 and TRBJ1-5, with no clear D. The CDR3 contains 13 residues. Germline CDR1 and CDR2: SGHVS and FNYEAQ. V dropped 1 base and J dropped 7 bases, with 8 bases sitting between them. CDR3 DNA sequence: TGTGCCAGCAGCTTAGATTTTGTCCAGCCCCAGCATTTT. Amino acid sequence: CASSLDFVQPQHF.

This clonotype was found many times. The J gene is TRBJ2-7, the V gene TRBV12-3 or TRBV12-4; maybe TRBD2 (6 bases). V lost 3 bases to trimming and J lost 4 bases, with 13 bases between them. The CDR3 covers 14 residues. CDR3 residues: CASSFRLVLYEQYF. The CDR3 DNA reads as TGTGCCAGCAGTTTTCGACTAGTCCTTTACGAGCAGTACTTC.

This clonotype was seen only a few times. V is TRBV5-1 and J is TRBJ1-2, with D unresolved. The CDR3 sequence is 11 residues long. Per the germline V gene, CDR1 is SGHRS and CDR2 is YFSETQ. Trimming took 5 bases from V and 4 from J, leaving 6 bases between them. CDR3 loop: CASRPGYGYTF. The DNA of the CDR3 is TGCGCCAGCAGGCCGGGCTATGGCTACACCTTC.

This clonotype occurred a few times. The V gene is TRBV6-1, the J gene TRBJ2-5; D is possibly TRBD1 (6 bases). Between the trimmed V and J ends, which lost 7 bases and 11 bases, there was a span of 14 bases. The CDR3 sequence is 11 residues long. Germline values: CDR1 MNHNS, CDR2 SASEGT. CDR3 nucleotide sequence: TGTGCCAGCATCGTACCGGGACAACAGTACTTC. Translating it yields CASIVPGQQYF.

This clonotype was observed a few times. This chain joins TRBV4-3 and TRBJ2-2; TRBD2 aligns across 8 bases. The CDR3 is 15 amino acids. The germline V gene has CDR1 LGHNA and CDR2 YSLEER. Trimming removed 2 bases from V and 8 bases from J; junction bases left unmatched: 7. CDR3 region: CASSQKKQRGGELFF. In nucleotides, the CDR3 is TGCGCCAGCAGCCAAAAAAAACAGCGGGGGGGGGAGCTGTTTTTT.

Many counts were recorded for this clonotype. The chain recombines TRBV12-3 or TRBV12-4 with TRBJ2-1; no clear D gene. The CDR3 has 13 residues. Trimming removed 2 bases from V and 2 bases from J, with 4 bases in between. CDR3 bases: TGTGCCAGCAGTTTAACGGCCTACAATGAGCAGTTCTTC. Its translation is CASSLTAYNEQFF.

This chain links TRBV27 with TRBJ2-3; 10 nucleotides match TRBD2. The CDR3 consists of 18 residues. With 3 bases clipped from V and 0 bases from J, the junction kept 9 bases outside the gene matches. Germline V gene sequence: CDR1 MNHEY, CDR2 SMNVEV (reference sequence). The CDR3 sequence: CASSFVLAGAYSTDTQYF. Here the CDR3 DNA reads TGTGCCAGCAGTTTTGTTCTAGCGGGAGCGTATAGCACAGATACGCAGTATTTT.

In DNA form, the CDR3 reads TGTGCCAGCAGCGAGTTGGGACCCGGTAGCAATCAGCCCCAGCATTTT. Translating it yields CASSELGPGSNQPQHF. The chain combines TRBV12-3 or TRBV12-4 with TRBJ1-5; the D gene is possibly TRBD1 (5 bases). V was clipped by 6 bases and J by 0 bases, with 15 bases between them. The CDR3 has 16 residues.

The chain has TRBV14 and TRBJ2-6; D is unresolved. V shed 2 bases and J shed 0 bases, with 8 bases lying between them. Per germline, CDR1 SGHDN and CDR2 FVKESK. The CDR3 totals 16 residues. The CDR3 loop reads CASSQNWGSGANVLTF. The CDR3 coding sequence is TGTGCCAGCAGCCAAAATTGGGGCTCTGGGGCCAACGTCCTGACTTTC.

The V and J genes are TRBV6-1 and TRBJ2-3; 10 nucleotides align to TRBD2. In germline, CDR1 is MNHNS, CDR2 SASEGT. The CDR3 has 16 residues. V shed 4 bases and J 0 bases; nucleotides not matched to a gene: 4. CDR3 in amino acids: CASSGTSGASTDTQYF. DNA for the CDR3: TGTGCCAGCAGTGGGACTAGCGGAGCTAGCACAGATACGCAGTATTTT.

At least ten counts were recorded for this clonotype. This rearrangement joins TRBV5-1 to TRBJ2-7; D may correspond to TRBD1 or TRBD2 (5 bases each). In germline, CDR1 is SGHRS, CDR2 YFSETQ. CDR3 size: 16 residues. V was trimmed by 7 bases and J by 2 bases, leaving 22 bases between them. The CDR3 spells CASSFLWDQDPYEQYF. Written as DNA, the CDR3 is TGCGCCAGCTCCTTTCTTTGGGACCAGGACCCCTACGAGCAGTACTTC.

There are a few counts of this clonotype. The chain couples TRBV20-1 to TRBJ2-7; 10 nucleotides agree with TRBD2. There are 14 residues in the CDR3. Germline CDR1 is DFQATT and CDR2 is SNEGSKA (reference sequence). V lost 3 bases, J lost 3 bases, and 5 bases stayed unmatched. CDR3 sequence (DNA): TGCAGTGCTAGCGCTAGCGGGAGTGGCTACGAGCAGTACTTC. Its protein product is CSASASGSGYEQYF.

This clonotype was seen more than once but under ten times. The rearrangement links TRBV29-1 to TRBJ2-1; 9 nucleotides align to TRBD2. The CDR3 runs to 13 residues. With V trimmed by 6 bases and J by 9 bases, 9 bases remained unmatched. Germline CDR1 reads SQVTM; CDR2 reads ANQGSEA. CDR3: CSVIVAGDGEQFF. The DNA of the CDR3 is TGCAGCGTCATCGTAGCGGGAGACGGTGAGCAGTTCTTC.

This clonotype was counted a few times. The chain recombines TRBV7-3 with TRBJ2-2; no clear D. The CDR3 sequence is 16 residues long. V was cut by 4 bases and J by 1 base, with 13 bases left in between. The germline V gene encodes CDR1 SGHTA and CDR2 FQGTGA. The CDR3 sequence is CASSSPTQRNTGELFF. DNA for the CDR3: TGTGCCAGCAGCTCCCCTACTCAGAGGAACACCGGGGAGCTGTTTTTT.

This clonotype came up a few times. The CDR3 here is CASSLAFEGGAHEQYF. DNA for the CDR3: TGTGCCAGCAGCTTAGCGTTCGAGGGAGGAGCCCACGAGCAGTACTTC. The chain is built from TRBV7-2 and TRBJ2-7; tentatively, D is TRBD2 (6 bases). The CDR3 has 16 amino acids. In germline, CDR1 is SGHTA, CDR2 FQGNSA. V lost 0 bases, J lost 5 bases, and 17 bases lay in between.

In the case of this clonotype: With a much larger clone just one base away, this may be a read error. The chain has TRBV3-1 and TRBJ2-3; 9 nucleotides agree with TRBD2. The germline CDR1 and CDR2 sequences are LGHDT and YNNKEL (reference sequence). The CDR3 length is 14 residues. V lost 3 bases to trimming and J lost 5 bases; unmatched junction nucleotides: 3. DNA of the CDR3: TGTGCCAGCAGCCACGCGGGGGGGGGAGATACGCAGTATTTT. This translates into CASSHAGGGDTQYF.